One sample yielded the 16 T cell receptor beta chains listed below, sequenced in a study of cytomegalovirus exposure and HLA in healthy donors. Sequenced by immunoSEQ multiplex PCR; TCRdb stores in-frame clones only, minus some. The top ten hold under 0.85% of the sample, which has about 340,000 clones, 86% seen once. Specimen: PBMCs. The receptor source for this set is a woman younger than 35 in good health and CMV-seronegative.

This chain connects TRBV5-5 to TRBJ1-5; TRBD1 agrees at 7 bases. V was pared by 4 bases and J by 5 bases, with 12 bases of the junction left unmatched. This CDR3 spans 16 amino acids. CDR1 is SGHKS, CDR2 YYEKEE, per germline (reference sequence). DNA of the CDR3: TGTGCCAGCAGCCTCATGACGGGAGGGGGCGATCAGCCCCAGCATTTT. Translation: CASSLMTGGGDQPQHF.

The J gene is TRBJ2-7, the V gene TRBV25-1, with D maybe TRBD2 (5 bases). Trimming removed 3 bases at V and 6 bases at J, with 6 bases between. CDR3 size: 11 residues. CDR1 is MGHDK and CDR2 is SYGVNS in the germline V gene. CDR3 nucleotide sequence: TGTGCCAGCAGTGAGGGAGTCGAGCAGTACTTC. Translation gives CASSEGVEQYF.

This clone is a singleton in its sample. The rearrangement links TRBV13 to TRBJ2-3; 10 bases map to TRBD2. CDR3 length equals 15 residues. V shed 3 bases and J 5 bases; nucleotides not matched to a gene: 5. Germline CDR1 reads PRHDT; CDR2 reads FYEKMQ (reference sequence). As DNA, the CDR3 is TGTGCCAGCAGCTTCCTAGCGGGAGTAGTAGATACGCAGTATTTT. Protein: CASSFLAGVVDTQYF.

This chain joins TRBV29-1 and TRBJ2-3, with TRBD2 as a possible D gene (6 bases). Germline V CDR1 and CDR2: SQVTM, ANQGSEA. The CDR3 loop spans 15 amino acids. The germline V and J ends were trimmed by 3 bases and 6 bases, with 19 bases remaining between them. The CDR3 reads CSVEGRDPGEDTQYF. The DNA of the CDR3 is TGCAGCGTTGAGGGGCGGGACCCGGGTGAGGATACGCAGTATTTT.

V usage is TRBV5-4 and J usage is TRBJ1-1; tentatively, D is TRBD1 (5 bases). Trimming pared 0 bases from V and 1 base from J, leaving 7 bases between. This CDR3 has 14 amino acids. Germline V lookup: CDR1 SGHNT, CDR2 YYREEE (reference sequence). CDR3 in amino acids: CASSLGRENTEAFF. CDR3 coding DNA: TGTGCCAGCAGCTTGGGCAGGGAGAACACTGAAGCTTTCTTT. The whole variable domain, filled in from reference TRBV5-4 and TRBJ1-1, reads ETGVTQSPTHLIKTRGQQVTLRCSSQSGHNTVSWYQQALGQGPQFIFQYYREEENGRGNFPPRFSGLQFPNYSSELNVNALELDDSALYLCASSLGRENTEAFFGQGTRLTVV.

In DNA form, the CDR3 reads TGTGCCAGCAGCTTAGTAACCGAGGAATGGTATGAAAAACTGTTTTTT. Its translation: CASSLVTEEWYEKLFF. This rearrangement joins TRBV7-9 to TRBJ1-4, with D hard to call. V was shortened by 1 base and J by 6 bases, with 15 bases between the two germline ends. The CDR3 has 16 amino acids. Germline assignment: CDR1 SEHNR and CDR2 FQNEAQ (reference sequence).

This chain uses TRBV29-1 with TRBJ1-1; tentative D call: TRBD1 (6 bases). The CDR3 runs 14 residues. The germline V gene has CDR1 SQVTM and CDR2 ANQGSEA. Trimming cost V 2 bases and J 4 bases, with 14 bases left between them. Here the CDR3 reads CSVEFGGLGTEAFF. The CDR3 region has the DNA TGCAGCGTTGAATTTGGGGGCTTGGGCACTGAAGCTTTCTTT.

The chain has TRBV7-9 and TRBJ2-2; D is perhaps TRBD1 (7 bases). Per the germline V gene, CDR1 is SEHNR and CDR2 is FQNEAQ (reference sequence). Trimming took off 4 bases at V and 5 bases at J, with 26 bases between the two ends. The CDR3 extends over 19 amino acids. CDR3 DNA sequence: TGTGCCAGCAGCTCAGAAGGAGGAGGGGGCAGGGGCTGTACCGGGGAGCTGTTTTTT. Translating gives CASSSEGGGGRGCTGELFF.

The rearrangement uses TRBV29-1 and TRBJ2-7, with TRBD1 as a possible D gene (6 bases). Germline loops: CDR1 SQVTM, CDR2 ANQGSEA. This CDR3 is 12 amino acids long. V was pared by 4 bases and J by 2 bases, with 9 bases between. This CDR3 reads CSVGQVTYEQYF. The CDR3 DNA sequence: TGCAGCGTTGGACAGGTAACCTACGAGCAGTACTTC.

This chain uses TRBV9 with TRBJ2-7; D might be TRBD2 (5 bases). The V gene lost 2 bases and the J gene lost 1 base, with 10 bases spanning the gap. CDR1 SGDLS and CDR2 YYNGEE come from the germline V gene. This CDR3 region has 14 residues. CDR3 nucleotides: TGTGCCAGCAGCGTTGCTCGGGAATCCTACGAGCAGTACTTC. Encoded protein: CASSVARESYEQYF.

J is TRBJ1-4 and V is TRBV5-6; D is unresolved. The V and J ends lost 4 bases and 7 bases respectively, with 23 bases between them. This CDR3 is built from 17 residues. Germline CDR1 and CDR2: SGHDT and YYEEEE. The CDR3 here is CASSHILDPDGGEKLFF. The CDR3 region has the DNA TGTGCCAGCAGCCACATTTTAGACCCCGACGGAGGTGAAAAACTGTTTTTT.

The chain recombines TRBV4-2 with TRBJ1-4; 8 nucleotides agree with TRBD1. This CDR3 region has 15 residues. Trimming took 2 bases from V and 3 from J; bases not matched to a gene: 2. Germline V CDR1 and CDR2: LGHNA, YNFKEQ. CDR3 DNA sequence: TGTGCCAGCAGCCAACCACAGGGGGCTAATGAAAAACTGTTTTTT. Residues: CASSQPQGANEKLFF.

This chain links TRBV9 with TRBJ2-7; tentative D call: TRBD2 (5 bases). Germline V gene sequence: CDR1 SGDLS, CDR2 YYNGEE. This CDR3 spans 14 amino acids. Trimming shortened V by 3 bases and J by 2 bases, and 12 bases separated the two germline ends. The CDR3 protein is CASSAGEGPYEQYF. The CDR3 bases are TGTGCCAGCAGCGCCGGCGAGGGCCCCTACGAGCAGTACTTC.

The V gene is TRBV12-5, the J gene TRBJ2-5, with 9 bases lining up with TRBD1. CDR3 length: 16 amino acids. With V trimmed by 7 bases and J by 5 bases, 14 bases remained unmatched. The germline gives CDR1 LGHNT, CDR2 FRNRAP. In DNA, the CDR3 is TGTGCTAGTGCCGTCGGGACAGGGATCGATGGGGAGACCCAGTACTTC. Its protein is CASAVGTGIDGETQYF.

The chain recombines TRBV6-5 with TRBJ2-2, with 9 nucleotides matching TRBD2. The CDR3 is 14 amino acids. Looked up from germline, CDR1 is MNHEY and CDR2 is SVGAGI. The V gene end was trimmed by 8 bases and the J gene end by 1 base; junction bases not matched to a gene: 2. The CDR3 here is CASLLAGNTGELFF. The CDR3 bases are TGTGCCAGCTTACTAGCGGGGAACACCGGGGAGCTGTTTTTT.

This clone is a singleton in its sample. The rearrangement links TRBV29-1 to TRBJ1-2, with unresolved D. The CDR3 loop spans 12 amino acids. CDR1 SQVTM and CDR2 ANQGSEA come from the germline V gene. Trimming removed 8 bases from V and 2 bases from J, with 12 bases in between. CDR3 in DNA: TGCAGCCCCCTGGAGGAGAACTATGGCTACACCTTC. This sequence encodes CSPLEENYGYTF.